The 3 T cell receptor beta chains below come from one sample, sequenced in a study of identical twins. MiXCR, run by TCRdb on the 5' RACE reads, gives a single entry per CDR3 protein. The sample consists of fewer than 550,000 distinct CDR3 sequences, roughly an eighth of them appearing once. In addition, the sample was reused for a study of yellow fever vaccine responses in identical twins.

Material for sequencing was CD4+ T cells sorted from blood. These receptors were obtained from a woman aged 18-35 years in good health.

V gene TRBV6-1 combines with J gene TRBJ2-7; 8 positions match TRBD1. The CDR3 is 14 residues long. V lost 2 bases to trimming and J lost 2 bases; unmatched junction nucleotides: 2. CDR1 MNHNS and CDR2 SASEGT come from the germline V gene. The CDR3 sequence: CASSEPGQAYEQYF. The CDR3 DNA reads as TGTGCCAGCAGTGAACCGGGACAGGCCTACGAGCAGTACTTC.

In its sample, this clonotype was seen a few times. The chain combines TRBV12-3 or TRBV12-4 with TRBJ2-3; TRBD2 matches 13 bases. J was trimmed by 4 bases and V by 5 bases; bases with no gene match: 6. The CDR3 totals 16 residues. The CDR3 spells CASSPWTSGSPDTQYF. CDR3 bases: TGTGCCAGCAGTCCTTGGACTAGCGGGAGTCCAGATACGCAGTATTTT.

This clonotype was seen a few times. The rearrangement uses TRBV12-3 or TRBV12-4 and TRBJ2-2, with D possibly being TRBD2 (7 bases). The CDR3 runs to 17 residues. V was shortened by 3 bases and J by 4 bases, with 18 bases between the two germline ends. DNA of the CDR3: TGTGCCAGCAGTTTTGGGAGGGGACACGGCGTCACCGGGGAGCTGTTTTTT. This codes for CASSFGRGHGVTGELFF.